These 24 T cell receptor beta chains originate from one sample sequenced in a study of a mutant IDH1 vaccine in newly diagnosed glioma. Antigens of these TCRs are unknown. Data came from immunoSEQ multiplex PCR; TCRdb stores just in-frame clones and leaves some out. This sample carries tens of thousands of clones, 76% of them seen once, and the ten largest clones take 12%. Time point indicated: week 35, safety follow-up. One vaccine dose held 300 ug of mutant IDH1 20-mer peptide and came with topical imiquimod. Sequencing used PBMCs, obtained from a glioma patient whose treatment included an IDH1 peptide vaccine. The receptors come from a man aged 35 to 55 with glioma.

The genes are TRBV5-1 and TRBJ2-7; 14 bases align to TRBD2. This CDR3 is 15 amino acids long. Germline V lookup: CDR1 SGHRS, CDR2 YFSETQ. With 1 base clipped from V and 6 bases from J, the junction kept 3 bases outside the gene matches. This CDR3 reads CASSLRGLAGGEQYF. CDR3 nucleotide sequence: TGCGCCAGCAGCTTGAGAGGACTAGCGGGAGGCGAGCAGTACTTC. The full variable domain, rest sourced from reference TRBV5-1 and TRBJ2-7, is KAGVTQTPRYLIKTRGQQVTLSCSPISGHRSVSWYQQTPGQGLQFLFEYFSETQRNKGNFPGRFSGRQFSNSRSEMNVSTLELGDSALYLCASSLRGLAGGEQYFGPGTRLTVT.

The chain joins TRBV19 to TRBJ1-2, with no clear D. There are 13 residues in the CDR3. Germline CDR1 reads LNHDA; CDR2 reads SQIVND (reference sequence). Trimming pared 9 bases from V and 3 bases from J, leaving 14 bases between. CDR3 sequence: CASSLAKDYGYTF. CDR3 bases: TGTGCCAGCTCTCTTGCTAAGGACTATGGCTACACCTTC.

The rearrangement joins TRBV6-1 to TRBJ1-2; no clear D. This CDR3 has 13 amino acids. V was pared by 0 bases and J by 5 bases, with 7 bases between. Germline CDR1 MNHNS, CDR2 SASEGT. CDR3 nucleotide sequence: TGTGCCAGCAGTGAAGCAGGGCGGTATGGCTACACCTTC. Translating gives CASSEAGRYGYTF.

The chain uses TRBV15 and TRBJ1-6; D perhaps matches TRBD1 (6 bases). The CDR3 has 15 amino acids. Germline CDR1 reads LNHNV; CDR2 reads YYDKDF (reference sequence). The V and J ends lost 4 bases and 8 bases respectively, with 15 bases between them. The CDR3 sequence is CATSNGQRDDSPLHF. CDR3 DNA: TGTGCCACCAGCAATGGACAGCGCGACGATTCACCCCTCCACTTT.

The gene calls are TRBV5-1 and TRBJ1-2; 7 bases match TRBD1. The junction had 4 bases not matched to a gene; V was cut back by 2 bases and J by 6 bases. Germline lookup yields CDR1 SGHRS and CDR2 YFSETQ. The CDR3 contains 13 residues. The CDR3: CASSFQGEDGYTF. In nucleotides, the CDR3 is TGCGCCAGCAGCTTTCAGGGGGAGGATGGCTACACCTTC. The full variable domain, its missing parts supplied by reference TRBV5-1 and TRBJ1-2, is KAGVTQTPRYLIKTRGQQVTLSCSPISGHRSVSWYQQTPGQGLQFLFEYFSETQRNKGNFPGRFSGRQFSNSRSEMNVSTLELGDSALYLCASSFQGEDGYTFGSGTRLTVV.

The gene calls are TRBV6-6 and TRBJ1-1; D remains ambiguous. Germline-derived CDR1 and CDR2 are MNHNY and SVGAGI (reference sequence). With 4 bases removed from V and 8 bases from J, the gap between germline ends came to 8 bases. The CDR3 has 11 residues. The CDR3 nucleotides are TGTGCCAGCAGTTCGGGGTGGGAAGCTTTCTTT. It yields the protein CASSSGWEAFF.

The chain links TRBV6-1 to TRBJ1-1; a possible D gene is TRBD1 (5 bases). The V gene lost 1 base and the J gene lost 5 bases, with 11 bases spanning the gap. Germline assignment: CDR1 MNHNS and CDR2 SASEGT. The CDR3 is 14 residues long. The CDR3 here is CASSEVGARTEAFF. The CDR3 DNA follows: TGTGCCAGCAGTGAAGTAGGGGCGAGGACTGAAGCTTTCTTT.

The rearrangement links TRBV29-1 to TRBJ2-1; D is perhaps TRBD2 (5 bases). The CDR3 has 12 residues. The V end lost 1 base, the J end lost 7 bases, and 8 bases lay between the germline ends. Germline V CDR1 and CDR2: SQVTM, ANQGSEA. CDR3 DNA: TGCAGCGTTGAAGTTACTAGGAATGAGCAGTTCTTC. Its translation is CSVEVTRNEQFF.

Comment on this clone: In the same sample, other DNA sequences code for this CDR3. The CDR3 bases are TGTGCCACCAGCCCCCGGGACAGGGGTTATGGCTACACCTTC. Translating it yields CATSPRDRGYGYTF. This sequence joins TRBV15 and TRBJ1-2; 10 bases align to TRBD1. Trimming cost V 5 bases and J 5 bases; bases outside gene matches: 5. This CDR3 comprises 14 residues. The germline V gene has CDR1 LNHNV and CDR2 YYDKDF (reference sequence).

This chain connects TRBV5-1 to TRBJ2-7, with D perhaps TRBD1 (6 bases). CDR1 is SGHRS and CDR2 is YFSETQ in the germline V gene. This CDR3 is 16 amino acids long. The V gene lost 0 bases and the J gene lost 5 bases, with 18 bases spanning the gap. CDR3 DNA: TGCGCCAGCAGCTTGGGGGTTGACAGGATCTCTAACGAGCAGTACTTC. As protein: CASSLGVDRISNEQYF. Supplemented by reference TRBV5-1 and TRBJ2-7, the full variable domain reads KAGVTQTPRYLIKTRGQQVTLSCSPISGHRSVSWYQQTPGQGLQFLFEYFSETQRNKGNFPGRFSGRQFSNSRSEMNVSTLELGDSALYLCASSLGVDRISNEQYFGPGTRLTVT.

V and J are TRBV5-4 and TRBJ2-1; the D call may be TRBD1 or TRBD2 (5 bases each). Looked up from germline, CDR1 is SGHNT and CDR2 is YYREEE (reference sequence). V was clipped by 3 bases and J by 8 bases, with 18 bases between them. This CDR3 region has 15 residues. The DNA of the CDR3 is TGTGCCAGCAGCTCGCCGGGACCGACTACATATGAGCAGTTCTTC. It is translated as CASSSPGPTTYEQFF.

The chain carries TRBV4-1 and TRBJ1-5; D remains ambiguous. The germline gives CDR1 MGHRA, CDR2 YSYEKL. V was shortened by 1 base and J by 2 bases, with 6 bases between the two germline ends. This CDR3 has 14 amino acids. The CDR3 reads CASSQVMGNQPQHF. The CDR3 coding sequence is TGCGCCAGCAGCCAAGTTATGGGCAATCAGCCCCAGCATTTT.

This clone appeared once. The chain combines TRBV6-5 with TRBJ2-1, with D maybe TRBD2 (5 bases). CDR1 is MNHEY, CDR2 SVGAGI, per germline. The ends were cut back, 6 bases at V and 8 bases at J, with 8 bases in the middle. CDR3 length: 11 amino acids. The CDR3, as DNA: TGTGCCAGCAGGAGGGCGGATGAGCAGTTCTTC. Protein product: CASRRADEQFF.

The chain joins TRBV25-1 to TRBJ2-7; D unclear. CDR3 length: 13 residues. V gave up 2 bases and J gave up 5 bases, with 10 bases separating them. The germline CDR1 and CDR2 sequences are MGHDK and SYGVNS. CDR3 amino acids: CASSEGHADEQYF. The CDR3 DNA is TGTGCCAGCAGTGAAGGTCACGCGGACGAGCAGTACTTC.

This rearrangement joins TRBV10-2 to TRBJ2-3; no definite D call. V was cut by 0 bases and J by 8 bases, with 9 bases left in between. Germline-derived CDR1 and CDR2 are WSHSY and SAAADI. The CDR3 extends over 13 amino acids. CDR3 bases: TGCGCCAGCAGTGAGTCCCCTAGACTTACGCAGTATTTT. This codes for CASSESPRLTQYF.

The chain links TRBV29-1 to TRBJ2-7; 7 bases align to TRBD1. The ends lost 6 bases at V and 0 bases at J; junction bases unmatched: 8. This CDR3 has 14 residues. Germline V gene lookup returns CDR1 SQVTM and CDR2 ANQGSEA. CDR3 amino acids: CSVNGQDGSYEQYF. In nucleotides, the CDR3 is TGCAGCGTGAATGGACAGGACGGCTCCTACGAGCAGTACTTC.

This sequence joins TRBV4-2 and TRBJ2-3; 15 bases map to TRBD2. CDR1 LGHNA and CDR2 YNFKEQ come from the germline V gene. CDR3 length equals 19 residues. V shed 2 bases and J 3 bases; nucleotides not matched to a gene: 9. CDR3 DNA sequence: TGTGCCAGCAGCCAAAAGGGACTAGCGGGAGGCCCGGGGACAGATACGCAGTATTTT. This sequence encodes CASSQKGLAGGPGTDTQYF.

This chain joins TRBV11-3 and TRBJ2-5, with D possibly being TRBD1 (5 bases). V was pared by 1 base and J by 4 bases, with 7 bases between. CDR1 and CDR2 from the germline V gene are SGHNT and YENEEA. The length of the CDR3 is 13 residues. The CDR3 spells CASSLAQGETQYF. DNA of the CDR3: TGTGCCAGCAGCTTAGCCCAGGGAGAGACCCAGTACTTC.

The V call is TRBV27, the J call TRBJ1-5; D may be TRBD1 (6 bases). The CDR3 length is 15 residues. V gave up 5 bases and J gave up 2 bases, with 13 bases separating them. Per germline, CDR1 MNHEY and CDR2 SMNVEV (reference sequence). This CDR3 reads CASSLTQGGNQPQHF. In DNA, the CDR3 is TGTGCCAGCAGTCTCACACAGGGCGGCAATCAGCCCCAGCATTTT.

The chain recombines TRBV5-6 with TRBJ1-5, with TRBD1 identical over 10 bases. The CDR3 loop spans 15 amino acids. V lost 5 bases and J lost 7; bases outside the gene matches: 9. Germline-derived CDR1 and CDR2 are SGHDT and YYEEEE. CDR3 DNA sequence: TGTGCCAGCAGTTTCATGACAGGGGGCGAGCAGCCCCAGCATTTT. It encodes CASSFMTGGEQPQHF.

In this sample, this clone turned up a few times. This sequence joins TRBV11-2 and TRBJ1-1, with D hard to call. CDR1 and CDR2 from the germline V gene are SGHAT and FQNNGV. This CDR3 has 11 amino acids. V was shortened by 1 base and J by 4 bases, with 1 base between the two germline ends. CDR3 DNA: TGTGCCAGCAGCTTAGGCACTGAAGCTTTCTTT. Translated: CASSLGTEAFF.

The chain employs TRBV11-2 and TRBJ1-1; 9 bases map to TRBD1. CDR1 SGHAT and CDR2 FQNNGV come from the germline V gene. This CDR3 is 14 amino acids long. The junction had 5 bases not matched to a gene; V was cut back by 4 bases and J by 5 bases. CDR3 nucleotides: TGTGCCAGCAGCTCACAGGGGGCGGAAACTGAAGCTTTCTTT. Its protein is CASSSQGAETEAFF.

J is TRBJ1-1 and V is TRBV1. TRBV1 represents a pseudogene. The CDR3 runs 17 residues. CDR3 region: CTSSPRPPRGLRVSAFF. The CDR3 DNA is TGCACCAGCAGCCCCAGGCCCCCCCGCGGCCTCAGAGTCTCAGCTTTCTTT.

The rearrangement uses TRBV30 and TRBJ2-7; no reliable D call. The CDR3 length is 13 residues. Germline V gene data show CDR1 as GTSNPN and CDR2 as SVGIG (reference sequence). The V gene lost 3 bases and the J gene lost 0 bases, with 9 bases spanning the gap. CDR3 bases: TGTGCCTGGAGGGCGCCTAGCTCCTACGAGCAGTACGTC. Amino acid sequence: CAWRAPSSYEQYV.